The entry below describes one T cell receptor beta chain. CDR1 and CDR2 (germline): GTSNPN, SVGIG (reference sequence). The CDR3 covers 14 residues. The V gene lost 4 bases and the J gene lost 0 bases, with 12 bases spanning the gap. Measured with immunoSEQ multiplex PCR; TCRdb has only the in-frame clones, and not every one. The table includes 350,000 to 400,000 clones, about nine tenths detected once. This sample stems from a study of blood T cell repertoires in COVID-19. The TCR sequence derives from a woman aged 30 to 39 who had recovered from COVID-19. The sequencing input was PBMCs or T cells enriched from blood (not recorded which). The chain couples TRBV30 to TRBJ1-2; D is perhaps TRBD1 (5 bases). Here the CDR3 reads CAWIYRSTNYGYTF. CDR3 sequence (DNA): TGTGCCTGGATTTACAGGAGTACTAACTATGGCTACACCTTC.